These T cell receptor beta chains were read from a single sample in a study of blood T cells in healthy people across ages. TCRdb used MiXCR to reprocess the 5' RACE reads, holding one entry per CDR3 protein. The table lists 2 million or so distinct CDR3 sequences, approximately 50% of them singletons. The sample comprised blood. The receptors were gathered from a woman aged 40 to 50 in good health. CDR3s include the opening cysteine and the closing phenylalanine or tryptophan. The order of the fields is V gene, clone size, D gene, J gene, CDR3 DNA, CDR3 protein. D genes are given only for firm matches. Clone size is not always given. Where it is, it says once, few, many or a class for expanded clones.

>TRBV20-1|NA|NA|TRBJ1-5
TGCAGTGCTGGGGGCCCGGACAGCCCGCTGCATTTT
CSAGGPDSPLHF
>TRBV4-2|few|NA|TRBJ1-2
TGTGCCAGCAGCCAAGAGACCCACTATGGCTACACCTTC
CASSQETHYGYTF
>TRBV13|NA|TRBD1|TRBJ2-7
TGTGCCAGCAGCTTGGGACAGGGTGGCGACGAGCAGTACTTC
CASSLGQGGDEQYF
>TRBV6-2/TRBV6-3|few|NA|TRBJ1-2
TGTGCCAGCAGTGACCAGGCTTTCTATGGCTACACCTTC
CASSDQAFYGYTF
>TRBV14|few|TRBD1|TRBJ2-1
TGTGCCAGCAGCCAATTAGGCCAGGGGGACAATGAGCAGTTCTTC
CASSQLGQGDNEQFF
>TRBV15|NA|NA|TRBJ2-7
TGTGCCACCAGCAGAGATTGGGGGAGTATCCTCAATGAGCAGTACTTC
CATSRDWGSILNEQYF
>TRBV7-2|few|TRBD2|TRBJ2-7
TGTGCCAGCAGCTTATCCGAGCGGGGGAACGAGCAGTACTTC
CASSLSERGNEQYF
>TRBV28|NA|NA|TRBJ2-7
TGTGCCGGCAGTCTCGACAGAACCAGGGTCACCTACGAGCAGTACTTC
CAGSLDRTRVTYEQYF
>TRBV7-6|NA|TRBD1|TRBJ1-4
TGTGCCAGCAGCTCACGGACAGGGGCGGCAACTAATGAAAAACTGTTTTTT
CASSSRTGAATNEKLFF
>TRBV12-3/TRBV12-4|NA|TRBD2|TRBJ2-1
TGTGCCAGCAGTTTTTGGGGGGGATTGGACAATGAGCAGTTCTTC
CASSFWGGLDNEQFF
>TRBV27|NA|NA|TRBJ2-5
TGTGCCAGCAGTGTACGGCCCCGAGGGACCCAGTACTTC
CASSVRPRGTQYF
>TRBV2|few|NA|TRBJ2-3
TGTGCCAGCAGTGAAGTGGGACTGAGCACAGATACGCAGTATTTT
CASSEVGLSTDTQYF
>TRBV5-6|few|TRBD2|TRBJ2-5
TGTGCCAGCAGCTTGATTGTTAGCGGGGGGCAAGAGACCCAGTACTTC
CASSLIVSGGQETQYF
>TRBV12-3/TRBV12-4|NA|NA|TRBJ2-5
TGTGCCAGCAGTGTAGCCCCCTCGGAGACCCAGTACTTC
CASSVAPSETQYF
>TRBV4-3|NA|TRBD2|TRBJ2-7
TGCGCCAGCAGCCAGGGTACTAGCGTAGGCTCCTGCGAGCAGTACTTC
CASSQGTSVGSCEQYF
>TRBV20-1|NA|TRBD2|TRBJ2-3
TGCAGTGCTTCCACTGCGGGGGGCGATATAAGAGATACGCAGTATTTT
CSASTAGGDIRDTQYF
>TRBV7-3|NA|TRBD2|TRBJ2-3
TGTGCCAGCAGCCCCGAGACTAGCGGGGGATTATATACGCAGTATTTT
CASSPETSGGLYTQYF
>TRBV4-1|few|TRBD1|TRBJ1-2
TGCGCCAGCAGCCGAGATGGTCCCCAGACGGGACAGACCTATGGCTACACCTTC
CASSRDGPQTGQTYGYTF
>TRBV7-9|few|NA|TRBJ2-5
TGTGCCAGCAGCCAACCGACCCAAGAGACCCAGTACTTC
CASSQPTQETQYF
>TRBV27|NA|NA|TRBJ2-7
TGTGCCAGCATGAGGGGATCGGGACGGCCTTACGAGCAGTACTTC
CASMRGSGRPYEQYF
>TRBV3-1|NA|TRBD2|TRBJ2-3
TGTGCCAGCAGCCAAGCTAGCGGGGGGGGCCGCACGCAGTATTTT
CASSQASGGGRTQYF
>TRBV3-1|NA|TRBD1|TRBJ2-7
TGTGCCAGCAGCCCGCTCGGGACAGTTGCCTACGAGCAGTACTTC
CASSPLGTVAYEQYF
>TRBV20-1|NA|NA|TRBJ2-1
TGCAGTGCTAGAGATGGGGGGGGGGCCTTAGAGCAGTTCTTC
CSARDGGGALEQFF
>TRBV7-2|NA|TRBD2|TRBJ2-1
TGTGCCAGCAGGATCGGCTCTAGCGGATACAATGAGCAGTTCTTC
CASRIGSSGYNEQFF
>TRBV20-1|NA|TRBD2|TRBJ2-5
TGCAGTGCTAGAGCCCCTAGCGGGGGCCTGGAGACCCAGTACTTC
CSARAPSGGLETQYF
>TRBV7-2|few|TRBD2|TRBJ2-3
TGTGCCAGCAGCTTATCGAGCGGGGGGCCCGAAAAACGAGATACGCAGTATTTT
CASSLSSGGPEKRDTQYF
>TRBV6-5|NA|NA|TRBJ1-4
TGTGCCAGCAGTTATGGGAAGGATAATATCGATGAAAAACTGTTTTTT
CASSYGKDNIDEKLFF
>TRBV5-1|NA|TRBD2|TRBJ2-3
TGCGCCAGCAGTTTGACTAGCGGGGGCCCCCTAGATACGCAGTATTTT
CASSLTSGGPLDTQYF
>TRBV7-2|few|NA|TRBJ2-5
TGTGCCAGCAGCCCCCGGATGGGGGAGACCCAGTACTTC
CASSPRMGETQYF
>TRBV28|once|NA|TRBJ2-5
TGTGCCAGCAGGTACAAGGTCGGGGAGACCCAGTACTTC
CASRYKVGETQYF
>TRBV7-3|few|TRBD1|TRBJ2-5
TGTGCCAGCAGCTTAACGTCTGCAGGGGGATGGCAAGAGACCCAGTACTTC
CASSLTSAGGWQETQYF
>TRBV14|NA|NA|TRBJ2-1
TGTGCCAGCAGCCATCCTGGTGAGCAGTTCTTC
CASSHPGEQFF
>TRBV30|NA|NA|TRBJ1-5
TGTGCCTGGAGTGTCTCCGACAGATATAGCAATCAGCCCCAGCATTTT
CAWSVSDRYSNQPQHF
>TRBV9|NA|TRBD1|TRBJ1-2
TGTGCCAGCAGCGGCGACAGGGTTGGCTACACCTTC
CASSGDRVGYTF
>TRBV27|NA|NA|TRBJ1-2
TGTGCCAGCAGTTTATCGGCGCGGCAGGGTGATAGCTATGGCTACACCTTC
CASSLSARQGDSYGYTF
>TRBV6-6|NA|NA|TRBJ1-2
TGTGCCAGTACCCGGGACCTGGAGGGCTACACCTTC
CASTRDLEGYTF
>TRBV20-1|NA|NA|TRBJ1-2
TGCAGTAAGGGCTTCTACACCTTC
CSKGFYTF
>TRBV3-1|NA|TRBD2|TRBJ2-3
TGTGCCAGCAGCCAAGAGGCTATGGCGGGGGGCCCAGATACGCAGTATTTT
CASSQEAMAGGPDTQYF
>TRBV20-1|NA|NA|TRBJ2-3
TGCAGTGCTAGAGCTGGGGCTATAACTCCAGATACGCTGTATTTT
CSARAGAITPDTLYF
>TRBV6-5|NA|NA|TRBJ2-1
TGTGCCAGCAGTTACTCCGGCCCCCCGACAGATACGCAGTTCTTC
CASSYSGPPTDTQFF
>TRBV7-2|NA|NA|TRBJ2-5
TGTGCCAGCGGCCCATGGGGGAGCAAGACCCAGTACTTC
CASGPWGSKTQYF
>TRBV2|NA|NA|TRBJ2-1
TGTGCCAGCAGTGAAACGGGGGACCCCTACAATGAGCAGTTCTTC
CASSETGDPYNEQFF
>TRBV6-2/TRBV6-3|NA|NA|TRBJ1-4
TGTGCCAGCAGACGCCTGGGGACAACTAATGAAAAACTGTTTTTT
CASRRLGTTNEKLFF
>TRBV19|NA|NA|TRBJ2-3
TGTGCCAGTAGTATGGGGCAGGGGCTCACGTCGGATACGCAGTATTTT
CASSMGQGLTSDTQYF
>TRBV20-1|NA|NA|TRBJ2-5
TGCAGTGCTAGATGGGACATTCAAGAGACCCAGTACTTC
CSARWDIQETQYF
>TRBV18|NA|TRBD2|TRBJ2-3
TGTGCCAGCTCAGAGACTAGCATGACAGATACGCAGTATTTT
CASSETSMTDTQYF
>TRBV5-6|NA|NA|TRBJ2-7
TGTGCCAGCAGCTTAGGCAGGGGCGTTTTTGAGCAGTACTTC
CASSLGRGVFEQYF
>TRBV6-4|few|TRBD1|TRBJ2-6
TGTGCCAGCAGCACCGGGACAGGGGGTCCTGGGGCCAACGTCCTGACTTTC
CASSTGTGGPGANVLTF
>TRBV5-1|NA|NA|TRBJ2-4
TGCGCCAGCAGCCCGCGCGGGGACGGAGTGGGACCGGCCAAAAACATTCAGTACTTC
CASSPRGDGVGPAKNIQYF
>TRBV28|NA|NA|TRBJ2-1
TGTGCCAGCAGTTTAAGAGCGCGCGAGCAGTTCTTC
CASSLRAREQFF
>TRBV7-9|NA|TRBD1|TRBJ1-6
TGTGCCAGCAGCACCTCAATTGACAGGGGATGGAATTCACCCCTCCACTTT
CASSTSIDRGWNSPLHF
>TRBV7-2|NA|NA|TRBJ2-1
TGTGCCAGCAGCTGGGAGACTCTAGCCAATGAGCAGTTCTTC
CASSWETLANEQFF
>TRBV7-2|few|NA|TRBJ2-4
TGTGCCAGCAGCTCTTTAGGGGAGGGGGCGAGTCAGTACTTC
CASSSLGEGASQYF
>TRBV5-1|NA|NA|TRBJ2-7
TGCGCCAGCAGCTTGGAGGGACACAACTCCTACGAGCAGTACTTC
CASSLEGHNSYEQYF
>TRBV5-1|NA|NA|TRBJ2-1
TGCGCCAGCAGCCCGCCGGCCGGGGGGCGTGAGCAGTTCTTC
CASSPPAGGREQFF
>TRBV6-5|NA|TRBD1|TRBJ1-6
TGTGCCAGCAGTTACGTTAGACAGGGGAATTCACCCCTCCACTTT
CASSYVRQGNSPLHF
>TRBV7-9|once|NA|TRBJ2-3
TGTGCCAGCACCCGGGATATGTTATCAGATACGCAGTATTTT
CASTRDMLSDTQYF
>TRBV29-1|many|TRBD2|TRBJ2-5
TGCAGCGTTGGACTAGCGGGGGGGAGCCGGGAGACCCAGTACTTC
CSVGLAGGSRETQYF
>TRBV13|few|NA|TRBJ2-7
TGTGCCAGCAGCATATTAACCGGGACACACTCCTACGAGCAGTACTTC
CASSILTGTHSYEQYF
>TRBV5-1|NA|NA|TRBJ1-4
TGCGCCAGCAGCTTGGTTCCGGGGGCTAATGAAAAACTGTTTTTT
CASSLVPGANEKLFF